This record covers a single TCR beta chain. The time point was: peripheral blood 6 weeks after treatment start. The sample belongs to a study of PD-L1 blockade in urothelial cancer. Turning to the study itself: Blood was tested 3 weeks (second dose) and 6 weeks into treatment.

Data came from immunoSEQ multiplex PCR; TCRdb stores just in-frame clones and leaves some out. The data contain approximately 18,000 clones, about 80% of them singletons. Germline V CDR1 and CDR2: SGHTA, FQGTGA. Trimming removed 5 bases from V and 3 bases from J; junction bases left unmatched: 13. This CDR3 spans 16 amino acids. The V gene is TRBV7-3, the J gene TRBJ2-7; 7 nucleotides match TRBD1. The material sequenced was PBMCs, taken around atezolizumab (anti-PD-L1) treatment. The TCR originated in a man aged 50 or older with urothelial cancer. CDR3 sequence reads: CASSLRSTRGLYEQYF. The CDR3 bases are TGTGCCAGCAGCCTCAGGTCCACGAGGGGGCTCTACGAGCAGTACTTC.